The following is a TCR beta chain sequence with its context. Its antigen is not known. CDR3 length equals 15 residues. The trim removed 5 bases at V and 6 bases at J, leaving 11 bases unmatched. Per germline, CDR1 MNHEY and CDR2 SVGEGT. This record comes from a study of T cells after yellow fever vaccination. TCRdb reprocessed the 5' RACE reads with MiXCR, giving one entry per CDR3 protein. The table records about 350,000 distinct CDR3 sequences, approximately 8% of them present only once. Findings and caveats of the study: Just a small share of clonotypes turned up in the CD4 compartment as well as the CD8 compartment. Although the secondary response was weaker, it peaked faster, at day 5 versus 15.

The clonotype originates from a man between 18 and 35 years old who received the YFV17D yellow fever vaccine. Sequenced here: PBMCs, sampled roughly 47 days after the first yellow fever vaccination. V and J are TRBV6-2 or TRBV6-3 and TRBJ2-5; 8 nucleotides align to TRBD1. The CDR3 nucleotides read TGTGCCAGCAGTCTTTCGACAGGGGTTTTGCAGACCCAGTACTTC. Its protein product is CASSLSTGVLQTQYF.